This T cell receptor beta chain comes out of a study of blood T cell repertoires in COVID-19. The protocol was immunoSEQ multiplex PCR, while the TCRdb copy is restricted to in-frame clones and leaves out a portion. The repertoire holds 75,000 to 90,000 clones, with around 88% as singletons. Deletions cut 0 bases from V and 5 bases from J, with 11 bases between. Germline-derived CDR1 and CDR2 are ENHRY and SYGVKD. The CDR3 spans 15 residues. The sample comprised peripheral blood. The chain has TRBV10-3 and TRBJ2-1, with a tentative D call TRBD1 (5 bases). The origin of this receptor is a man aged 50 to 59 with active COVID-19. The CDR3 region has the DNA TGTGCCATCAGTGAGTCGGGAAGGGGTCACAATGAGCAGTTCTTC. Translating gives CAISESGRGHNEQFF.